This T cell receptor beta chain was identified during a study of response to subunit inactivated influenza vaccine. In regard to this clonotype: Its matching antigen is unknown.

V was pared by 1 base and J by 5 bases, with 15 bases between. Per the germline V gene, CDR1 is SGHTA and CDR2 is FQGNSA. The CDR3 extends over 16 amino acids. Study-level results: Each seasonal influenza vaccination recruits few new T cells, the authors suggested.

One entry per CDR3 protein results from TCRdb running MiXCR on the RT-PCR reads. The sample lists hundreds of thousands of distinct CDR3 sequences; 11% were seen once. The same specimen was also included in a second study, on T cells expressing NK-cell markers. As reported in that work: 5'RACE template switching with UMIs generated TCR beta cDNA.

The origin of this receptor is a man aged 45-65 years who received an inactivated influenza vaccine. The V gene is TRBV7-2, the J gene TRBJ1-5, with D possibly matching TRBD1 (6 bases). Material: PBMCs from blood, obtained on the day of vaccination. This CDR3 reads CASSLVSGQPYQPQHF. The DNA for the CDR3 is TGTGCCAGCAGCTTAGTTTCGGGACAACCATATCAGCCCCAGCATTTT.